This T cell receptor beta chain is from a study of CD8 T cells in Susac syndrome. When the RNA was reverse transcribed, random hexamers were used with an input of about 0.5 to 1 ug. TCRdb used MiXCR to reprocess the immunoSEQ multiplex PCR reads, holding one entry per CDR3 protein. The table lists around 150,000 distinct CDR3 sequences, about 94% of them singletons. The V end was cut by 2 bases, the J end by 6 bases, with 11 bases between. This CDR3 has 13 residues. CDR1 and CDR2 from the germline V gene are MNHEY and SVGEGT. The rearrangement joins TRBV6-2 or TRBV6-3 to TRBJ2-7; D is tentatively TRBD1 or TRBD2 (6 bases each). The sequence derives from a human donor in good health. Specimen: CD8+ T cells from PBMCs. The CDR3 DNA reads TGTGCCAGCAGTTACGGAGGGGGGACCGAGCAGTACTTC. Translated: CASSYGGGTEQYF.